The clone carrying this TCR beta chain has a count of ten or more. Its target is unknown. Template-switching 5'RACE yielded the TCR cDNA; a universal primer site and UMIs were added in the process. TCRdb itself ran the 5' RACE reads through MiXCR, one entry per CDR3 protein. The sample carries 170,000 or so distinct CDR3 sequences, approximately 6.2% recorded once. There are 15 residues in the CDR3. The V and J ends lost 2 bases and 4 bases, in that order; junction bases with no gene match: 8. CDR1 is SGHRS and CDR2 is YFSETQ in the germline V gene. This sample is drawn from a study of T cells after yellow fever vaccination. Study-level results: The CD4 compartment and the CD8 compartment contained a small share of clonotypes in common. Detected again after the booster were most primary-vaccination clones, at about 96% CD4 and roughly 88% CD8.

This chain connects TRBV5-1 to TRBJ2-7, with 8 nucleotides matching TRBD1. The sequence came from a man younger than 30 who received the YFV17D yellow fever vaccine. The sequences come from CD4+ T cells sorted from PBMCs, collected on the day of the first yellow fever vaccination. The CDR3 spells CASSFGQGVSYEQYF. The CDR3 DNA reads TGCGCCAGCAGCTTTGGACAGGGAGTTTCGTACGAGCAGTACTTC.